The TCR beta chain under discussion was sequenced for a study of CD8 T cells in ankylosing spondylitis. The sample holds a few counts of this clonotype. TCRdb fed the 5' RACE reads into MiXCR, producing one record per CDR3 protein. The table lists under 250,000 distinct CDR3 sequences, roughly 24% of them singletons, with 6.6% in the top ten. The V end lost 0 bases, the J end lost 5 bases, and 3 bases lay between the germline ends. Germline lookup yields CDR1 KGHDR and CDR2 SFDVKD. The CDR3 totals 13 residues. This sequence was found in a male donor with ankylosing spondylitis or in good health (not recorded which). V is TRBV24-1 and J is TRBJ2-2; D not certain. Sequencing was done on a sample of blood, either unsorted or a sorted T cell fraction (not recorded which). The CDR3 coding sequence is TGTGCCACCAGTGATTTGATGACCGGGGAGCTGTTTTTT. This translates into CATSDLMTGELFF.